Described below is a single T cell receptor beta chain sequence and its context. Its cognate antigen is unknown. The source of the sample is a study of cytomegalovirus exposure and HLA in healthy donors. General study results and limits: TCR sequences were mostly rare, though some public TCRs occurred in many donors. The authors confirmed in vitro that a few CMV-associated chains were specific for CMV antigens.

Germline-derived CDR1 and CDR2 are SGHKS and YYEKEE (reference sequence). CDR3 size: 15 residues. V gave up 0 bases and J gave up 0 bases, with 7 bases separating them. The method was immunoSEQ multiplex PCR; TCRdb's version includes in-frame clones alone and lacks a portion of them. Among approximately 160,000 clones listed, over 85% were seen once. The sequenced material came from PBMCs. The receptor was derived from a woman between 18 and 30 years old in good health and CMV-seropositive. This chain joins TRBV5-5 and TRBJ1-3; D not resolved. The CDR3, as DNA: TGTGCCAGCAGCTTGGGCGGAAACTCTGGAAACACCATATATTTT. It translates to CASSLGGNSGNTIYF.